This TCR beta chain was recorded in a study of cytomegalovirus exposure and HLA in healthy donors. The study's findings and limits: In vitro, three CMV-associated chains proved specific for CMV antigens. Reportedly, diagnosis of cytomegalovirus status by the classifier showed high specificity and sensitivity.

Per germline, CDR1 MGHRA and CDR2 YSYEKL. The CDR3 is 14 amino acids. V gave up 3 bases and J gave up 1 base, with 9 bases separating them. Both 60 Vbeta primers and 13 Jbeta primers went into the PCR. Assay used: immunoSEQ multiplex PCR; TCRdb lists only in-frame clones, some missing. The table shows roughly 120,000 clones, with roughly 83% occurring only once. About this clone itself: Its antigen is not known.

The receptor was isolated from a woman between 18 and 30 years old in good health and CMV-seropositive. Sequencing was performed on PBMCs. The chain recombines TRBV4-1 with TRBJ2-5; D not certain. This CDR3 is CASSHPAFQETQYF. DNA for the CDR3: TGCGCCAGCAGCCACCCAGCGTTCCAAGAGACCCAGTACTTC.